This T cell receptor beta chain was captured in a study of blood T cells in healthy people across ages. It was with a sample-barcoded 5' primer and a J-beta primer mix that a second PCR of about 6 to 12 cycles was run. TCRdb fed the 5' RACE reads into MiXCR, producing one record per CDR3 protein. The repertoire holds about a million distinct CDR3 sequences, with roughly 43% as singletons. What was sequenced was blood. The receptor was derived from a man aged 25 to 40 in good health.

CDR3 in DNA: TGTGCCAGTACGAGACTGAGCACAGATACGCAGTATTTT. It is translated as CASTRLSTDTQYF. This chain uses TRBV2 with TRBJ2-3, with no clear D. This CDR3 contains 13 residues. V lost 9 bases and J 0 bases, leaving 10 bases between the germline ends. Germline CDR1 is SNHLY and CDR2 is FYNNEI.